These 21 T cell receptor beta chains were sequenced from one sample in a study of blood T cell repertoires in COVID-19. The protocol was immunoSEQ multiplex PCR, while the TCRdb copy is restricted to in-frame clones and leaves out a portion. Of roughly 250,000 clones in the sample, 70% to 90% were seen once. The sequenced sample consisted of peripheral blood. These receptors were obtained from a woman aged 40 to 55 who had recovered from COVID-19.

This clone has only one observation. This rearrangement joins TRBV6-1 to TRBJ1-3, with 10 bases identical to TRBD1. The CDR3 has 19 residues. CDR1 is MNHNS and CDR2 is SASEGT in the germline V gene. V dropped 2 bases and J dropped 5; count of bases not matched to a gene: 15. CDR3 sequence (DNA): TGTGCCAGCAGTGAAAGGCTGCCGGGACAGGGGCCTCTGCGAAACACCATATATTTT. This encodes CASSERLPGQGPLRNTIYF.

The CDR3 here is CASSQTGAIVNIQYF. The CDR3 region has the DNA TGTGCCAGCAGCCAGACAGGGGCTATAGTAAACATTCAGTACTTC. The gene calls are TRBV6-5 and TRBJ2-4, with TRBD1 matching over 8 bases. The CDR3 sequence is 15 residues long. The V and J ends lost 6 bases and 6 bases, in that order; junction bases with no gene match: 10. The V gene's germline CDR1 is MNHEY and CDR2 SVGAGI.

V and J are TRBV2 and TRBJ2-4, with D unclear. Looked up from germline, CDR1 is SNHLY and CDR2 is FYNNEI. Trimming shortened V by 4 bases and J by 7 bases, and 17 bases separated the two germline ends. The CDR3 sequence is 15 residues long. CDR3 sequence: CASSVGGFGRNIQYF. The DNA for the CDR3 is TGTGCCAGCAGTGTAGGTGGTTTTGGCAGGAACATTCAGTACTTC.

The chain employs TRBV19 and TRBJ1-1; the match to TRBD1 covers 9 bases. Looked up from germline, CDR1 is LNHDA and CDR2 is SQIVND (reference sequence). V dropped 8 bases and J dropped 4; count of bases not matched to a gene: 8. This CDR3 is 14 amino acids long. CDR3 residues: CASGFGQGFTEAFF. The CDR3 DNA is TGTGCCAGTGGTTTCGGACAGGGGTTCACTGAAGCTTTCTTT.

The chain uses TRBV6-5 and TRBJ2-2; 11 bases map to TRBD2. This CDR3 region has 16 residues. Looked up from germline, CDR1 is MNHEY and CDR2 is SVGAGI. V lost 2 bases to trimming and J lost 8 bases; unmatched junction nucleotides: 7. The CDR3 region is CASSYRLAGGRGELFF. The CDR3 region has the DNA TGTGCCAGCAGTTACCGGCTAGCGGGAGGTCGAGGGGAGCTGTTTTTT.

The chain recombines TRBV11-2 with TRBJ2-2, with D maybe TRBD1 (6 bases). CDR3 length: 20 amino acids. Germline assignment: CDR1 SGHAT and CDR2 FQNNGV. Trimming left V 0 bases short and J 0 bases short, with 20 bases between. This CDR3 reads CASSLEPTGRRTANTGELFF. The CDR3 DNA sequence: TGTGCCAGCAGCTTAGAACCGACCGGACGCAGGACAGCGAACACCGGGGAGCTGTTTTTT.

In DNA, the CDR3 is TGTGCCAGCAGCTACCCGGGACAATATAATTCACCCCTCCACTTT. It encodes CASSYPGQYNSPLHF. This chain joins TRBV11-2 and TRBJ1-6; tentative D call: TRBD1 (6 bases). CDR3 length: 15 residues. The germline V gene has CDR1 SGHAT and CDR2 FQNNGV. Trimming pared 4 bases from V and 4 bases from J, leaving 11 bases between.

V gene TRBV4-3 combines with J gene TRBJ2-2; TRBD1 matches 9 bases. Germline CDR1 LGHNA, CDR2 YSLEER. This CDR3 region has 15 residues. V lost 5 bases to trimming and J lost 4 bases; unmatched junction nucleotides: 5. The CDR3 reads CASSTGQGGTGELFF. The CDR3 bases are TGCGCCAGCAGCACGGGACAGGGTGGCACCGGGGAGCTGTTTTTT.

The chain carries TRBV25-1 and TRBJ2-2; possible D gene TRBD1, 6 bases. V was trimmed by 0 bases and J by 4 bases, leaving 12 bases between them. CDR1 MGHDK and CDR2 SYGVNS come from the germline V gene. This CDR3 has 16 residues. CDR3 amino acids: CASSEYLRGGTGELFF. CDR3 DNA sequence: TGTGCCAGCAGTGAATATCTCCGAGGGGGCACCGGGGAGCTGTTTTTT.

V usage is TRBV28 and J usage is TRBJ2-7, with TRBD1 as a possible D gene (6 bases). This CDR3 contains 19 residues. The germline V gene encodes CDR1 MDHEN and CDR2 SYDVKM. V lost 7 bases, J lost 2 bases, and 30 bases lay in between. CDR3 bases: TGTGCCAGCAAGGGACCACTTGGGGGCAGGGTTAGGCCGCCCTACGAGCAGTACTTC. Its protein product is CASKGPLGGRVRPPYEQYF.

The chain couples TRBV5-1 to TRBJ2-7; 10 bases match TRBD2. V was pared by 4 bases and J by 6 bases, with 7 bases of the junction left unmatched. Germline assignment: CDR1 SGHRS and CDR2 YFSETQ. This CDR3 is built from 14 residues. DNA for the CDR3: TGCGCCAGCAGCCCCCAACTAGCGGGGTCCGAGCAGTACTTC. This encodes CASSPQLAGSEQYF.

For the CDR3, the DNA is TGTGCCAGTAGTCTCGGGTCGGGGGGCACAGATACGCAGTATTTT. Translation gives CASSLGSGGTDTQYF. V usage is TRBV19 and J usage is TRBJ2-3; weak D call: TRBD2 (6 bases). The CDR3 spans 15 residues. V lost 5 bases to trimming and J lost 1 base, with 13 bases between them. Germline CDR1 reads LNHDA; CDR2 reads SQIVND (reference sequence).

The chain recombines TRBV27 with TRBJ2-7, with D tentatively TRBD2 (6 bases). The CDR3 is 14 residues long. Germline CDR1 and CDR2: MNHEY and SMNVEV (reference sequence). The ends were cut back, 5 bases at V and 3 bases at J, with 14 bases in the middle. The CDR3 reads CASSARDSGYEQYF. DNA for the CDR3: TGTGCCAGCAGTGCCCGGGACTCCGGCTACGAGCAGTACTTC.

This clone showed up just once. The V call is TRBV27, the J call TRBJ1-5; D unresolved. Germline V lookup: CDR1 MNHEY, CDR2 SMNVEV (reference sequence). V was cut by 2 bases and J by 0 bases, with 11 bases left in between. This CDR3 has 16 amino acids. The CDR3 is CASSLGGPLSNQPQHF. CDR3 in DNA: TGTGCCAGCAGTTTAGGAGGGCCCCTTAGCAATCAGCCCCAGCATTTT.

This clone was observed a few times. As DNA, the CDR3 is TGTGCCAGCAGCTTACAGGGGAATCAGCCCCAGCATTTT. Translated: CASSLQGNQPQHF. The chain uses TRBV7-3 and TRBJ1-5, with a weak D call TRBD1 (6 bases). CDR1 is SGHTA, CDR2 FQGTGA, per germline. CDR3 length: 13 residues. V lost 2 bases and J 4 bases, leaving 6 bases between the germline ends.

The CDR3 here is CASSPGNTGELFF. CDR3 in DNA: TGTGCCAGCTCCCCCGGGAACACCGGGGAGCTGTTTTTT. V is TRBV2 and J is TRBJ2-2; no clear D gene. Germline CDR1 and CDR2: SNHLY and FYNNEI. This CDR3 is built from 13 residues. V lost 8 bases and J 1 base, leaving 8 bases between the germline ends. The whole variable domain, filled in from reference TRBV2 and TRBJ2-2, reads EPEVTQTPSHQVTQMGQEVILRCVPISNHLYFYWYRQILGQKVEFLVSFYNNEISEKSEIFDDQFSVERPDGSNFTLKIRSTKLEDSAMYFCASSPGNTGELFFGEGSRLTVL.

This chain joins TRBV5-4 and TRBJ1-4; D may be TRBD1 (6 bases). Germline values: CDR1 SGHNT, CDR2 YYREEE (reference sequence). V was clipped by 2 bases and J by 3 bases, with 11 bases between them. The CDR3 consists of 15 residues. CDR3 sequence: CASSLKDSPNEKLFF. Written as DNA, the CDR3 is TGTGCCAGCAGCTTAAAGGACAGCCCTAATGAAAAACTGTTTTTT.

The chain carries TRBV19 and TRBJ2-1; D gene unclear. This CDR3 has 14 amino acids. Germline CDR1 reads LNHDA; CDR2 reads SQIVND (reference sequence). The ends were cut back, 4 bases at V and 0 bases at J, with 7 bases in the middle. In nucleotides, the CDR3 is TGTGCCAGTAGTACGTTCGTCTCCTACAATGAGCAGTTCTTC. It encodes CASSTFVSYNEQFF. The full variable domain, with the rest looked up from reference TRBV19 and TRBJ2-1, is DGGITQSPKYLFRKEGQNVTLSCEQNLNHDAMYWYRQDPGQGLRLIYYSQIVNDFQKGDIAEGYSVSREKKESFPLTVTSAQKNPTAFYLCASSTFVSYNEQFFGPGTRLTVL.

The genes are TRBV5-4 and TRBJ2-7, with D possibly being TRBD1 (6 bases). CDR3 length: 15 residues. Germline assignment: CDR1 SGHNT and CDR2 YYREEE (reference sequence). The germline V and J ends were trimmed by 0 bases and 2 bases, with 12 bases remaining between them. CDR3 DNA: TGTGCCAGCAGCTTGGGACAGGCAGGCCCCTACGAGCAGTACTTC. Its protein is CASSLGQAGPYEQYF.

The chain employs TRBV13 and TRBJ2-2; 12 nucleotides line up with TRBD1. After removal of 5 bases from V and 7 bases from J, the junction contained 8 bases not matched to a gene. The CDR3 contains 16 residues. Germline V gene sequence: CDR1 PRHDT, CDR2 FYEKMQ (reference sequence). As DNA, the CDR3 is TGTGCCAGCAGCCCCGGGACAGGGGGCTGGGTCGGGGAGCTGTTTTTT. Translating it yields CASSPGTGGWVGELFF.

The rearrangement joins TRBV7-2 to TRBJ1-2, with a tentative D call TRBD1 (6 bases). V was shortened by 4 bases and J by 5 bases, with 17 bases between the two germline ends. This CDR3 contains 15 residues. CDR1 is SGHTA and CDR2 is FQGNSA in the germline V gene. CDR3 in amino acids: CASSSSGDTLYGYTF. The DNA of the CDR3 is TGTGCCAGCAGCTCCTCTGGGGACACCTTATATGGCTACACCTTC.